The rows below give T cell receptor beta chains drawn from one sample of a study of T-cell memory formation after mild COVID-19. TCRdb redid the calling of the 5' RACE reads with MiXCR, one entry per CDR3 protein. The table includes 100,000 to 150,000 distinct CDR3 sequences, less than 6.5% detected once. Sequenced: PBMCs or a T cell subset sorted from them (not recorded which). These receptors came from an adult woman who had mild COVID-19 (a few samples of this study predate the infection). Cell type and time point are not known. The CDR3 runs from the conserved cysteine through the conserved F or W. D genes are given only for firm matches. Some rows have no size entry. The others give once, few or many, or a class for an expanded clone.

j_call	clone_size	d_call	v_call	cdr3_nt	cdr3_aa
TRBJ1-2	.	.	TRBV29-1	TGCAGCGCGACTGAGATGATGGTCTATGGCTACACCTTC	CSATEMMVYGYTF
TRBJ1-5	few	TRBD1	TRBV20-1	TGCAGTGCTTCCAGGGGGCCTAGCAATCAGCCCCAGCATTTT	CSASRGPSNQPQHF
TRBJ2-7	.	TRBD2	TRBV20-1	TGCAGTGCTCTGGGACTAGCGCAGGAGCAGTACTTC	CSALGLAQEQYF
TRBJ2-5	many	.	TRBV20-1	TGCAGTGCTAGAGACGGGGGTCTTTGGGAGACCCAGTACTTC	CSARDGGLWETQYF
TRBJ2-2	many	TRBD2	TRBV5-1	TGCGCCAGCAGCCCGACTAGCGGGAGCGCCGGGGAGCTGTTTTTT	CASSPTSGSAGELFF
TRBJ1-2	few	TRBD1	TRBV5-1	TGCGCCAGCAGGAACGGGACAGCTGATGGCTACACCTTC	CASRNGTADGYTF
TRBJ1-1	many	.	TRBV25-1	TGTGCCAGCACCCCGTCTGGGAGAAACACTGAAGCTTTCTTT	CASTPSGRNTEAFF
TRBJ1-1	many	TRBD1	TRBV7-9	TGTGCCAGCAGCTTGGGGACAGGGCCTGTGAACACTGAAGCTTTCTTT	CASSLGTGPVNTEAFF
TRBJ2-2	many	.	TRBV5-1	TGCGCCAGCAAGGAGGTAGGGCAGTTGGAGCTGTTTTTT	CASKEVGQLELFF
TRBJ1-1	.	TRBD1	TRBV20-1	TGCAGTGCTAGATACAGGGGCGCCAAGGAAGGGAACACTGAAGCTTTCTTT	CSARYRGAKEGNTEAFF
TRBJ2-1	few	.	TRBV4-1	TGCGCCAGCAGCCAAGGGCCAGCGCGGGATCGGCCCGAGCAGTTCTTC	CASSQGPARDRPEQFF
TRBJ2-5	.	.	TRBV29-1	TGCAGCGTTGAGGAGCTTCAAGAGACCCAGTACTTC	CSVEELQETQYF
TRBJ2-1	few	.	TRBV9	TGTGCCAGCAGCCCGCGGGCGAGCTACAATGAGCAGTTCTTC	CASSPRASYNEQFF
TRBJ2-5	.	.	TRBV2	TGTGCCAGCAAAAGCTGGAATCAAGAGACCCAGTACTTC	CASKSWNQETQYF
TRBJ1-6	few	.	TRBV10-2	TGCGCCAGCAGTGATACCCAACTTAATTCACCCCTCCACTTT	CASSDTQLNSPLHF
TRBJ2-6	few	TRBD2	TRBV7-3	TGTGCCAGCAGCCAACTAGCGGGAGGGCCCTCGGGCGGGGCCAACGTCCTGACTTTC	CASSQLAGGPSGGANVLTF